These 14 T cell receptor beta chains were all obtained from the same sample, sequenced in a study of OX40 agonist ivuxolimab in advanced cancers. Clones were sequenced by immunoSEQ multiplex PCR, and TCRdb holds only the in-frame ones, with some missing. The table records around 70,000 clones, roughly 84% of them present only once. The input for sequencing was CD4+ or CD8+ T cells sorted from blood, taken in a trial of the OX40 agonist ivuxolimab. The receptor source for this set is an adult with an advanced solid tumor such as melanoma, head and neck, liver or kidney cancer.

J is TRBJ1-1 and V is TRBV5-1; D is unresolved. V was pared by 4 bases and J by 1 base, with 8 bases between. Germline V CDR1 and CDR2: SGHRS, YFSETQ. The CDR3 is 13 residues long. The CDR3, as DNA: TGCGCCAGCAGCCAGAGACAGAACACTGAAGCTTTCTTT. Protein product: CASSQRQNTEAFF. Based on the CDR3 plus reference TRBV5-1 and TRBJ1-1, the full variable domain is KAGVTQTPRYLIKTRGQQVTLSCSPISGHRSVSWYQQTPGQGLQFLFEYFSETQRNKGNFPGRFSGRQFSNSRSEMNVSTLELGDSALYLCASSQRQNTEAFFGQGTRLTVV.

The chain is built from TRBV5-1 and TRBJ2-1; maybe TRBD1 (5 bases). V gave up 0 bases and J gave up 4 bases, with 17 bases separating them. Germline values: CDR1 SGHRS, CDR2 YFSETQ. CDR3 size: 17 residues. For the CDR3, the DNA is TGCGCCAGCAGCTTGGATGGGGCCCAGGGCCGTTACAATGAGCAGTTCTTC. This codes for CASSLDGAQGRYNEQFF.

The CDR3 loop reads CASRGPRVGDTDTQYF. CDR3 bases: TGTGCCAGCAGGGGCCCGAGGGTGGGTGACACAGATACGCAGTATTTT. The chain is built from TRBV6-6 and TRBJ2-3; D may be TRBD2 (5 bases). Trimming left V 6 bases short and J 2 bases short, with 18 bases between. The CDR3 length is 16 residues. The V gene's germline CDR1 is MNHNY and CDR2 SVGAGI (reference sequence).

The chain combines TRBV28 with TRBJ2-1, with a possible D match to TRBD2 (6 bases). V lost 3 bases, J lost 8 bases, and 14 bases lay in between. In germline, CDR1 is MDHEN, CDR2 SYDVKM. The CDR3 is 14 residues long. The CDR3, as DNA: TGTGCCAGCAGTTTTGGGAGGAAGATCGATGAGCAGTTCTTC. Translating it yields CASSFGRKIDEQFF.

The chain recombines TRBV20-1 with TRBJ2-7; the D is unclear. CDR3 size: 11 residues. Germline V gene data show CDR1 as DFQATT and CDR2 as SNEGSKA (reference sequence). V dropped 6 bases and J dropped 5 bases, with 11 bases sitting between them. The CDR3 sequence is CSAHKIDEQYF. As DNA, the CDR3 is TGCAGTGCCCATAAGATAGACGAGCAGTACTTC.

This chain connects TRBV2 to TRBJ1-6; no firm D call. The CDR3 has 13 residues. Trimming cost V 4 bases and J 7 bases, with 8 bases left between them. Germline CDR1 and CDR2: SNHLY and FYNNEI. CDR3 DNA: TGTGCCAGCAGTGTGGGCCGGAATTCACCCCTCCACTTT. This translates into CASSVGRNSPLHF.

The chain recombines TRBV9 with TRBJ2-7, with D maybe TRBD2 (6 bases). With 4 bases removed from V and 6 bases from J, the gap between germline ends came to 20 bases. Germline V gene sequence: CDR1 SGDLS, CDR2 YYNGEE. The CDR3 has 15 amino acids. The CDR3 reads CASSPRLGGTVEQYF. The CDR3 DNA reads TGTGCCAGCAGCCCTCGTCTGGGGGGAACAGTCGAGCAGTACTTC.

For the CDR3, the DNA is TGTGCCAGCAGTCGAGCCATAACCAAAAACATTCAGTACTTC. Translated, it gives CASSRAITKNIQYF. The V and J genes are TRBV28 and TRBJ2-4; D remains unclear. This CDR3 has 14 residues. The germline gives CDR1 MDHEN, CDR2 SYDVKM. The ends were cut back, 5 bases at V and 2 bases at J, with 10 bases in the middle.

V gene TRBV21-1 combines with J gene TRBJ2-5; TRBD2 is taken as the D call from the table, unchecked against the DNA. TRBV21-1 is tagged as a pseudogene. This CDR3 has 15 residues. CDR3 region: CPAGEIRLGEETQYF. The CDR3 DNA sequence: TGCCCCGCGGGGGAGATTAGATTGGGGGAAGAGACCCAGTACTTC.

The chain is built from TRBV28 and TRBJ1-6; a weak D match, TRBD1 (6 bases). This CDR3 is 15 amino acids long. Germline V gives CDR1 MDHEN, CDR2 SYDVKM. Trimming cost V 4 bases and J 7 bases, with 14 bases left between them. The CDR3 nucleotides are TGTGCCAGCAGTTCACAGGGACGGAGAAATTCACCCCTCCACTTT. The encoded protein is CASSSQGRRNSPLHF.

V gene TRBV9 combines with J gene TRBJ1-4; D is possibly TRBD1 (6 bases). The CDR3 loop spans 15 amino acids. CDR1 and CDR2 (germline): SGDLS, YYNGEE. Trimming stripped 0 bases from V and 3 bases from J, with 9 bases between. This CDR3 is CASSVVGTPNEKLFF. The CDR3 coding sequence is TGTGCCAGCAGCGTAGTGGGGACACCTAATGAAAAACTGTTTTTT.

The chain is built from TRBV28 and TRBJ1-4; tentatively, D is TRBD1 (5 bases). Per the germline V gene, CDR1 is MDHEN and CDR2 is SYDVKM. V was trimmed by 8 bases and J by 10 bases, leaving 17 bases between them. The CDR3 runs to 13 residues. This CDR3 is CASGQLGEAKLFF. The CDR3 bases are TGTGCCAGCGGACAACTTGGGGAAGCAAAACTGTTTTTT.

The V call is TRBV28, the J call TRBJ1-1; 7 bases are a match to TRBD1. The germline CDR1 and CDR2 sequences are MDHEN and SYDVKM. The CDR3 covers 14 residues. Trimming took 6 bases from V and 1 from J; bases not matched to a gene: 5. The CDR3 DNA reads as TGTGCCAGCAGAACAGGGGCCAAGAACACTGAAGCTTTCTTT. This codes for CASRTGAKNTEAFF.

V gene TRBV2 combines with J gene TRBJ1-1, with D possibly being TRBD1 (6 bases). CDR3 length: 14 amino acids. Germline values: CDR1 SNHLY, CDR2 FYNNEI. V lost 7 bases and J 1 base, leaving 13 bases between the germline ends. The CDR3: CASTKYRENTEAFF. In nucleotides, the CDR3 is TGTGCCAGCACCAAATACAGGGAGAACACTGAAGCTTTCTTT.